The entry that follows covers one T cell receptor (beta chain) sequence. Its cognate antigen has yet to be identified. Base qualities are not recorded, but no much larger clone differs from it by a single base. This entry belongs to a study of B cell selection in AIRE deficiency (dated by TCRdb to about 2019). In terms of the full investigation: A comparison of TCRbeta repertoires of sorted blood CD4+ conventional T cells and regulatory T cells was made between AIRE-deficient patients and healthy controls. The TCR-sequenced cohort comprised five AIRE-deficient APECED patients and five healthy control donors.

The immunoSEQ platform was used to sequence the TCRbeta chain. Regarding the original processing steps: Around 50,000 distinct TCRbeta sequences from patients and 9.56x10^4 from healthy donors were obtained from pooled Treg repertoires. Treg TCRbeta sequences found in two or more individuals were defined as public, and these public Treg TCRbeta sequences were then searched for in Tconv repertoires. To test for differences between groups, Mann-Whitney U tests with Bonferroni-Dunn correction were run in GraphPad Prism 7.03. Imported from immuneACCESS, the table was reduced by TCRdb to in-frame sequences with V and J called. These copies leave out some clones; in studies compared against another copy, an unresolved V gene accounts for under half, and the cause of the remainder is not known. V and J calls and clone size come straight from that table; D and trimming were deduced from the DNA. In this sample the table shows approximately 22,000 clones, about 90% of which occur a single time. Jointly, the top ten make up roughly 1.3% of the sample.

V has 3 bases trimmed and J has 5 bases trimmed; junction bases matching no gene number 20. Including the terminal cysteine and phenylalanine, the CDR3 comprises 19 residues. Only the CDR3 DNA stays, 57 bases, in frame from base 1. Looking up the germline V gene yields CDR1 SGHTA and CDR2 FQGNSA. For sorting, regulatory T cells were defined as CD4+CD25hiCD127low/negative cells. The control samples were obtained from healthy donors who were not related to the patients. Tconv and Treg cells for TCRbeta sequencing were sorted on a FACSAria flow cytometer. Sorted cells were collected in 5-ml round-bottom polystyrene tubes, and dry cell pellets were stored frozen at -80 degrees C prior to sequencing. Summary of the overall study and its limitations: CDR3s were shorter in shared Treg sequences, reflecting a bias toward rearrangements that have few non-templated nucleotide insertions. Sequencing covered only TCRbeta chains, and 35% to 45% of shared healthy-donor Treg sequences were also present in healthy Tconv, possibly due to differing TCRalpha chains. In AIRE-deficient patients, Tconv and Treg cells had TCRBV gene usage, CDR3 length and TCR diversity comparable to those in healthy donors. Of under 4,000 shared Treg TCRbeta sequences, 25% to 35% were shared only among healthy donors and less than 10% only among patients, suggesting less efficient Treg selection without AIRE. Approximately 31% of Treg TCRbeta sequences shared among healthy donors appeared in patient Tconv cells, suggesting diversion of Treg-biased clones into the Tconv compartment.

Sequences were obtained from CD4+CD25+ Tregs sorted from PBMCs. The chain is encoded by TRBV7-2 joined to TRBJ2-7; the central 9 bases match TRBD2. The receptor's source is a human donor in good health. The DNA sequence reads TGTGCCAGCAGCTTGGGTGGCGCGGGGGGGCCCCCCTTTCTGCACGAGCAGTACTTC. It translates as CASSLGGAGGPPFLHEQYF.